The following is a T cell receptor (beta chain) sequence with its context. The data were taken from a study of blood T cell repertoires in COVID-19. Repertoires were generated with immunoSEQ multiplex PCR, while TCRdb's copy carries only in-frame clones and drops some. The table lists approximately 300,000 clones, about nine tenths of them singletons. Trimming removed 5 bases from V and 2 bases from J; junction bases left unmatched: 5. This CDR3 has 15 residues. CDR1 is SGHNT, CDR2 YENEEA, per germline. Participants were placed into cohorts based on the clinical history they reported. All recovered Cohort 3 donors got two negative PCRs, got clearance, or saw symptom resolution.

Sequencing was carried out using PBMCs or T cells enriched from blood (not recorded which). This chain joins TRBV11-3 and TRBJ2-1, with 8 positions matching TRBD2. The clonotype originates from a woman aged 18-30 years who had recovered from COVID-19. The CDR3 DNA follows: TGTGCCAGCAGCCCTCGGGAGGGGGCCTACAATGAGCAGTTCTTC. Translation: CASSPREGAYNEQFF.